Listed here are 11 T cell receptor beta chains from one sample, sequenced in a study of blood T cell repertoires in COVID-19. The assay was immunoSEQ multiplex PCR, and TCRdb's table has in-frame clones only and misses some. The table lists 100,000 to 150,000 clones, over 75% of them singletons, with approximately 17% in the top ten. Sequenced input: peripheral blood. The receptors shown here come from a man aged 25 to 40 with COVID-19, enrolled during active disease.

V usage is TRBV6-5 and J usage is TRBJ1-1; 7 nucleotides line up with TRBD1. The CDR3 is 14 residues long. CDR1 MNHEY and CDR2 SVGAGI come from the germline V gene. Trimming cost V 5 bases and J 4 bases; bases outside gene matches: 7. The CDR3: CASSTKQGLTEAFF. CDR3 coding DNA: TGTGCCAGCAGTACTAAACAGGGGCTCACTGAAGCTTTCTTT.

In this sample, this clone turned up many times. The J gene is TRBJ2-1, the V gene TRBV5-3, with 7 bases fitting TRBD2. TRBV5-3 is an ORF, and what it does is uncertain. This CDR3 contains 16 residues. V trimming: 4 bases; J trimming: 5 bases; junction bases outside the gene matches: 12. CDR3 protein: CARSPPLADRNNEQFF. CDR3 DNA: TGTGCCAGAAGCCCACCGCTAGCGGACCGAAACAATGAGCAGTTCTTC.

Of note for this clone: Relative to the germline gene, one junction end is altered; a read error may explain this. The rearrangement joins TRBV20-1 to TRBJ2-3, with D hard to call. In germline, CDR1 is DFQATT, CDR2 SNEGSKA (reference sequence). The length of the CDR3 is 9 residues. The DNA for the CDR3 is TGTGCAGGCACAGATACGCAGTATTTT. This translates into CAGTDTQYF.

The CDR3 region has the DNA TGTGCCAGCAGCGTCCAACACAGCTCCTACGAGCAGTACTTC. Its translation: CASSVQHSSYEQYF. The chain joins TRBV9 to TRBJ2-7, with no clear D. With 2 bases removed from V and 0 bases from J, the gap between germline ends came to 9 bases. The germline gives CDR1 SGDLS, CDR2 YYNGEE. The CDR3 consists of 14 residues.

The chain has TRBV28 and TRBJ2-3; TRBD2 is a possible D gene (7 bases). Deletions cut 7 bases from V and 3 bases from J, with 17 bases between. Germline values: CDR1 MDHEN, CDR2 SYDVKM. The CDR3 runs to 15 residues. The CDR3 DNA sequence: TGTGCCAGCACCCTAGGGGGGGGTGGAACAGATACGCAGTATTTT. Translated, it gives CASTLGGGGTDTQYF.

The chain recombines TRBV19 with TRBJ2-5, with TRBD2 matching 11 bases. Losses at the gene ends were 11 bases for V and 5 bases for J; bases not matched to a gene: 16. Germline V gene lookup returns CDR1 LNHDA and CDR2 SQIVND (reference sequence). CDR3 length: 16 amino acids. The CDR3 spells CASSAQGLAAVETQYF. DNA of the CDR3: TGTGCCTCTTCCGCCCAGGGACTAGCGGCCGTGGAGACCCAGTACTTC.

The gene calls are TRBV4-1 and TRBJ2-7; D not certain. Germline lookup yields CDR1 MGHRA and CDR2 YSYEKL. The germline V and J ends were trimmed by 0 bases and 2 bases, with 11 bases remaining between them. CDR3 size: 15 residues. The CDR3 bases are TGCGCCAGCAGCCAAGAAGACATTGTCACCTACGAGCAGTACTTC. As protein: CASSQEDIVTYEQYF.

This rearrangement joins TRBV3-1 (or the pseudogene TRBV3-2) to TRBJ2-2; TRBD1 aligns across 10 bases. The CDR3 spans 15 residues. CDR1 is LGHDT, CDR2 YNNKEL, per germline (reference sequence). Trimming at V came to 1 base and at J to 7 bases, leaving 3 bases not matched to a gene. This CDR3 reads CASSQGQGAYGELFF. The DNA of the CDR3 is TGTGCCAGCAGCCAAGGACAGGGGGCGTACGGGGAGCTGTTTTTT.

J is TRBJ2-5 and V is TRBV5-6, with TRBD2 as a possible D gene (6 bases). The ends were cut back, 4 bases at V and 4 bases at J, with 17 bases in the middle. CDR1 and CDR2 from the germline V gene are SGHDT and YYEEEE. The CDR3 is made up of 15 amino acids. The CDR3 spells CASSQVLGGPETQYF. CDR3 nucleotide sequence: TGTGCCAGCAGCCAGGTGTTGGGGGGACCAGAGACCCAGTACTTC.

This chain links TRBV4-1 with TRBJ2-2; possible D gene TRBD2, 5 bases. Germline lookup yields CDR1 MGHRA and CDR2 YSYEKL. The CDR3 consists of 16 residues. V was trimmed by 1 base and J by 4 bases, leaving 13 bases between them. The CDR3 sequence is CASSQAWRLSTGELFF. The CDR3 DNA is TGCGCCAGCAGCCAAGCTTGGAGACTAAGCACCGGGGAGCTGTTTTTT.

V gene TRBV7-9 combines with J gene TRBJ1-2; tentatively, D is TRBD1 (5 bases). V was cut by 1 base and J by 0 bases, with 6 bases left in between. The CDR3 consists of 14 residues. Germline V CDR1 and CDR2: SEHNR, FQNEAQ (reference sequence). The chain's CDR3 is CASSLGTTNYGYTF. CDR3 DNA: TGTGCCAGCAGCTTAGGGACAACTAACTATGGCTACACCTTC.